The 29 T cell receptor beta chains in this list originate from one sample, sequenced in a study of blood T cell repertoires in COVID-19. Measured with immunoSEQ multiplex PCR; TCRdb has only the in-frame clones, and not every one. The profile covers approximately 50,000 clones, with 85% appearing a single time and roughly 10% taken by the ten largest. Sequencing input: peripheral blood. The receptors originated from a human donor in a cohort sampled during active COVID-19.

In DNA, the CDR3 is TGTGCCTGGATACAGGGGCGCCTCGGAAACACCATATATTTT. It yields the protein CAWIQGRLGNTIYF. The rearrangement links TRBV30 to TRBJ1-3; 7 bases fit TRBD1. This CDR3 region has 14 residues. The germline CDR1 and CDR2 sequences are GTSNPN and SVGIG (reference sequence). V shed 4 bases and J 4 bases; nucleotides not matched to a gene: 7.

V usage is TRBV20-1 and J usage is TRBJ2-5; the D gene is possibly TRBD1 (5 bases). This CDR3 region has 12 residues. Between the trimmed V and J ends, which lost 3 bases and 4 bases, there was a span of 9 bases. Germline V gives CDR1 DFQATT, CDR2 SNEGSKA (reference sequence). CDR3 residues: CSASSQGETQYF. The CDR3 DNA sequence: TGCAGTGCTAGTTCCCAGGGAGAGACCCAGTACTTC.

The chain links TRBV4-1 to TRBJ1-2, with unresolved D. This CDR3 has 13 residues. The germline V and J ends were trimmed by 4 bases and 7 bases, with 13 bases remaining between them. Germline assignment: CDR1 MGHRA and CDR2 YSYEKL. DNA of the CDR3: TGCGCCAGCAGCCCCCCGGGTTCCCTTGGCTACACCTTC. This codes for CASSPPGSLGYTF.

The gene calls are TRBV11-2 and TRBJ2-7, with 8 nucleotides matching TRBD1. CDR3 length equals 11 residues. V shed 5 bases and J 7 bases; nucleotides not matched to a gene: 1. CDR1 SGHAT and CDR2 FQNNGV come from the germline V gene. CDR3 DNA sequence: TGTGCCAGCAGCACAGGGGGGGAGCAGTACTTC. Its translation is CASSTGGEQYF.

The chain couples TRBV7-6 to TRBJ2-1, with 11 bases identical to TRBD2. Germline V gives CDR1 SGHVS, CDR2 FNYEAQ. The trim removed 5 bases at V and 0 bases at J, leaving 3 bases unmatched. The CDR3 has 16 residues. CDR3 bases: TGTGCCAGCAGCCCCCTAGCGGGGGGCTCCTACAATGAGCAGTTCTTC. Translation: CASSPLAGGSYNEQFF.

The chain combines TRBV5-1 with TRBJ2-1; 8 positions agree with TRBD1. V shed 1 base and J 3 bases; nucleotides not matched to a gene: 9. The CDR3 length is 17 residues. Looked up from germline, CDR1 is SGHRS and CDR2 is YFSETQ. CDR3: CASSLSAGGAFYNEQFF. The CDR3 region has the DNA TGCGCCAGCAGCTTGTCTGCAGGGGGCGCTTTCTACAATGAGCAGTTCTTC.

V usage is TRBV6-5 and J usage is TRBJ2-7, with 14 bases aligning to TRBD2. Germline V gene sequence: CDR1 MNHEY, CDR2 SVGAGI. This CDR3 contains 14 residues. J lost 6 bases, V lost 7 bases, and 5 bases had no gene match. The CDR3 DNA is TGTGCCAGCAAAGGACTAGCGGGAGGTTCCGAGCAGTACTTC. Its protein product is CASKGLAGGSEQYF.

The CDR3 coding sequence is TGTGCCAGCAGCGGCTCGGCAGGTGGAGAGGGCCGCACAGATACGCAGTATTTT. This translates into CASSGSAGGEGRTDTQYF. The chain is built from TRBV5-8 and TRBJ2-3; TRBD2 is a possible D gene (5 bases). The germline gives CDR1 SGHTS, CDR2 YDEGEE. Trimming removed 4 bases at V and 1 base at J, with 22 bases between. This CDR3 has 18 residues.

The genes are TRBV1 and TRBJ2-7; the table's D call of TRBD1 was not tested on the DNA. TRBV1 is a pseudogene. CDR3 length equals 15 residues. The CDR3 DNA reads TGCACCAGCAGCTCAACCGGGACAGGCCCCTACGAGCAGTACTTC. This codes for CTSSSTGTGPYEQYF.

The V call is TRBV2, the J call TRBJ2-7, with D possibly matching TRBD2 (6 bases). Germline V gives CDR1 SNHLY, CDR2 FYNNEI. V lost 7 bases, J lost 0 bases, and 13 bases lay in between. CDR3 length: 14 amino acids. The CDR3 DNA follows: TGTGCCAGCAATGTCGAGACTAGCTCCTACGAGCAGTACTTC. This translates into CASNVETSSYEQYF.

This clone was recorded once. The chain recombines TRBV29-1 with TRBJ1-1, with D possibly being TRBD1 (6 bases). CDR3 length: 11 residues. CDR1 SQVTM and CDR2 ANQGSEA come from the germline V gene. In DNA form, the CDR3 reads TGCAGTGCCGGGGGGCTGACTGAAGCTTTCTTT. Encoded protein: CSAGGLTEAFF.

The J gene is TRBJ2-7, the V gene TRBV18; 9 bases line up with TRBD1. Unmatched junction bases numbered 13, after V lost 5 bases and J lost 2 bases. The CDR3 covers 17 residues. Germline V lookup: CDR1 KGHSH, CDR2 LQKENI. The CDR3 coding sequence is TGTGCCAGCTCAGTAGGCGGGACAGGGATCTTTACCTACGAGCAGTACTTC. This codes for CASSVGGTGIFTYEQYF.

The chain carries TRBV5-1 and TRBJ1-2; TRBD1 is a possible D gene (5 bases). Germline V gives CDR1 SGHRS, CDR2 YFSETQ. V was clipped by 4 bases and J by 7 bases, with 14 bases between them. The CDR3 extends over 13 amino acids. CDR3 nucleotides: TGCGCCAGCAGCGGGACTGGGAGCCCTGGCTACACCTTC. It is translated as CASSGTGSPGYTF.

This sequence joins TRBV28 and TRBJ1-5; possibly TRBD1 for D (5 bases). The CDR3 is made up of 16 amino acids. V lost 7 bases and J 2 bases, leaving 18 bases between the germline ends. The V gene's germline CDR1 is MDHEN and CDR2 SYDVKM. The CDR3 region is CASIAGILTGNQPQHF. CDR3 bases: TGTGCCAGCATTGCAGGGATCCTGACCGGCAATCAGCCCCAGCATTTT.

Here the CDR3 DNA reads TGTGCCCGAGGACAGGGGGTAAATTCACCCCTCCACTTT. Encoded protein: CARGQGVNSPLHF. This chain uses TRBV30 with TRBJ1-6; 10 bases fit TRBD1. This CDR3 contains 13 residues. Germline CDR1 and CDR2: GTSNPN and SVGIG (reference sequence). Trimming removed 8 bases from V and 7 bases from J; junction bases left unmatched: 5.

This chain uses TRBV5-6 with TRBJ1-5; D perhaps matches TRBD1 (6 bases). This CDR3 has 14 residues. Trimming shortened V by 2 bases and J by 1 base, and 7 bases separated the two germline ends. Germline CDR1 SGHDT, CDR2 YYEEEE. CDR3 DNA: TGTGCCAGCAGCTTAACAGGGAGCAATCAGCCCCAGCATTTT. It codes for CASSLTGSNQPQHF.

The gene calls are TRBV27 and TRBJ2-3, with 14 bases matching TRBD2. V shed 7 bases, J shed 3 bases, and the junction held 3 bases outside the gene matches. The V gene's germline CDR1 is MNHEY and CDR2 SMNVEV (reference sequence). The CDR3 sequence is 15 residues long. In DNA form, the CDR3 reads TGTGCCAGCATGGGACTAGCGGGAGTAACAGATACGCAGTATTTT. Its translation: CASMGLAGVTDTQYF.

The chain uses TRBV6-6 and TRBJ2-5, with 12 nucleotides matching TRBD1. The CDR3 has 16 amino acids. CDR1 is MNHNY, CDR2 SVGAGI, per germline (reference sequence). The V segment lost 4 bases and the J segment 4 bases; nucleotides outside the gene matches: 7. CDR3: CASSSVGQGAGETQYF. The DNA of the CDR3 is TGTGCCAGCAGTTCCGTGGGACAGGGGGCGGGAGAGACCCAGTACTTC.

V and J are TRBV7-6 and TRBJ2-5; 7 bases are a match to TRBD2. The germline CDR1 and CDR2 sequences are SGHVS and FNYEAQ. J gave up 1 base and V 1 base, and 6 bases lay outside the gene matches. The CDR3 has 16 residues. The CDR3 here is CASSLGVAGSQETQYF. CDR3 in DNA: TGTGCCAGCAGCTTAGGTGTAGCGGGTTCCCAAGAGACCCAGTACTTC.

The genes are TRBV6-1 and TRBJ2-7; a possible D gene is TRBD1 (6 bases). This CDR3 has 14 residues. Looked up from germline, CDR1 is MNHNS and CDR2 is SASEGT. Trimming took 1 base from V and 3 from J, leaving 10 bases between them. The CDR3: CASSEEGDHYEQYF. The CDR3 bases are TGTGCCAGCAGTGAAGAGGGGGACCACTACGAGCAGTACTTC.

This rearrangement joins TRBV6-5 to TRBJ2-2, with 8 nucleotides matching TRBD1. J lost 1 base, V lost 8 bases, and 6 bases had no gene match. The germline V gene has CDR1 MNHEY and CDR2 SVGAGI. The CDR3 is 15 amino acids. As DNA, the CDR3 is TGTGCCAGCCGATTTACAGGGGGGAACACCGGGGAGCTGTTTTTT. Residues: CASRFTGGNTGELFF.

The rearrangement uses TRBV9 and TRBJ2-1; the D is unclear. V lost 0 bases and J lost 7, with 8 bases in between. This CDR3 region has 13 residues. CDR1 is SGDLS and CDR2 is YYNGEE in the germline V gene. The CDR3 DNA follows: TGTGCCAGCAGCGTAGCCAGTCAGAATGAGCAGTTCTTC. It yields the protein CASSVASQNEQFF.

V and J are TRBV7-7 and TRBJ2-3; 8 nucleotides line up with TRBD2. The germline gives CDR1 SSHAT, CDR2 FNYEAQ (reference sequence). J was trimmed by 0 bases and V by 5 bases; bases with no gene match: 4. This CDR3 spans 15 amino acids. CDR3 nucleotide sequence: TGTGCCAGCAGCCTCCGGGGGGGGAGCACAGATACGCAGTATTTT. Its translation: CASSLRGGSTDTQYF. The complete variable domain, with remaining parts taken from reference TRBV7-7 and TRBJ2-3, reads GAGVSQSPRYKVTKRGQDVTLRCDPISSHATLYWYQQALGQGPEFLTYFNYEAQPDKSGLPSDRFSAERPEGSISTLTIQRTEQRDSAMYRCASSLRGGSTDTQYFGPGTRLTVL.

The chain joins TRBV7-2 to TRBJ1-4; 7 positions agree with TRBD1. Trimming at V came to 1 base and at J to 3 bases, leaving 5 bases not matched to a gene. CDR1 SGHTA and CDR2 FQGNSA come from the germline V gene. The CDR3 totals 16 residues. The CDR3 bases are TGTGCCAGCAGCTTAGGCGGCGGGACAGCTAATGAAAAACTGTTTTTT. It codes for CASSLGGGTANEKLFF. Variable domain in full (rest from reference TRBV7-2 and TRBJ1-4): GAGVSQSPSNKVTEKGKDVELRCDPISGHTALYWYRQSLGQGLEFLIYFQGNSAPDKSGLPSDRFSAERTGGSVSTLTIQRTQQEDSAVYLCASSLGGGTANEKLFFGSGTQLSVL.

V and J are TRBV7-8 and TRBJ2-7; perhaps TRBD2 as D (5 bases). This CDR3 has 14 amino acids. Germline CDR1 is SGHVS and CDR2 is FQNEAQ. V lost 5 bases and J lost 1, with 12 bases in between. The CDR3: CASSGFGVSYEQYF. The CDR3 DNA sequence: TGTGCCAGCAGCGGCTTCGGGGTTTCCTACGAGCAGTACTTC.

The rearrangement joins TRBV4-3 to TRBJ2-7; the match to TRBD2 covers 8 bases. The trim removed 0 bases at V and 4 bases at J, leaving 5 bases unmatched. The germline V gene has CDR1 LGHNA and CDR2 YSLEER. This CDR3 spans 15 amino acids. The DNA of the CDR3 is TGCGCCAGCAGCCAAGATCTAGCGGGTACTTACGAGCAGTACTTC. It encodes CASSQDLAGTYEQYF.

The chain joins TRBV7-9 to TRBJ2-1, with TRBD2 matching 14 bases. The V gene end was trimmed by 4 bases and the J gene end by 11 bases; junction bases not matched to a gene: 10. The CDR3 loop spans 16 amino acids. Germline loops: CDR1 SEHNR, CDR2 FQNEAQ (reference sequence). DNA of the CDR3: TGTGCCAGCAGCTCGCCAGGGACTAGCGGGAGAAGGAAGCAGTTCTTC. Translated, it gives CASSSPGTSGRRKQFF.

This sequence joins TRBV6-5 and TRBJ2-7; TRBD2 agrees at 7 bases. The length of the CDR3 is 15 residues. Per the germline V gene, CDR1 is MNHEY and CDR2 is SVGAGI. Trimming cost V 2 bases and J 3 bases; bases outside gene matches: 7. CDR3 protein: CASSYTAGENYEQYF. The CDR3 nucleotides read TGTGCCAGCAGTTACACCGCGGGAGAAAACTACGAGCAGTACTTC.

In this sample, this clone is medium-sized (0.01 to 0.1%). The junction does not match germline at one end; this may be a read error. The genes are TRBV3-1 (or the pseudogene TRBV3-2) and TRBJ2-7, with a tentative D call TRBD2 (5 bases). The CDR3 runs 12 residues. Germline V lookup: CDR1 LGHDT, CDR2 YNNKEL (reference sequence). CDR3 amino acids: CASSQADRGVSF. CDR3 nucleotide sequence: TGTGCCAGCAGCCAAGCCGACCGGGGAGTTTCCTTC.